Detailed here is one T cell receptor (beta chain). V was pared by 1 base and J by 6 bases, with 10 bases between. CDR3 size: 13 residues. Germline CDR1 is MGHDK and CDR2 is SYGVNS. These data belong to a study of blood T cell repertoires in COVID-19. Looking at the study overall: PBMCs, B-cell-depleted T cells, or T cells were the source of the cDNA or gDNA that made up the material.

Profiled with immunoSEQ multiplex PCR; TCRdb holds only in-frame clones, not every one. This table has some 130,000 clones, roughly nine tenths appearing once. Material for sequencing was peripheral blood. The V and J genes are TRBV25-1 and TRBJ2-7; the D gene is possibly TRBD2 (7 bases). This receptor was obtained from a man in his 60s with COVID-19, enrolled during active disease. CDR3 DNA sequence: TGTGCCAGCAGTGAATCGGGGGGCGGCGAGCAGTACTTC. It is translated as CASSESGGGEQYF.